One sample yielded the 21 T cell receptor beta chains listed below, sequenced in a study of T-cell memory formation after mild COVID-19 (dated by TCRdb to about 2021). Libraries were built with 5' RACE. TCRdb shows the sequencer as Illumina NovaSeq 6000. TCRdb applied fastp at Q25 and MiXCR to the public reads, then kept only in-frame beta chains. Rows are unified per CDR3 protein, each entry keeping the most common DNA and genes. This sample has 90,000 to 120,000 distinct CDR3 sequences in its table, and approximately 15% of those were observed once. The ten biggest clones cover under 45% of the sample. Sequenced material: PBMCs or a T cell subset sorted from them (not recorded which). These receptors all come from a man in his late teens or twenties who had mild COVID-19 (a few samples of this study predate the infection). The sample titles of this study are shuffled in the database, so cell type and time point are left out; the donor was told from shared clones.

The chain employs TRBV9 and TRBJ1-1, with D tentatively TRBD1 (6 bases). Germline V lookup: CDR1 SGDLS, CDR2 YYNGEE. This CDR3 contains 13 residues. With 1 base removed from V and 6 bases from J, the gap between germline ends came to 10 bases. In nucleotides, the CDR3 is TGTGCCAGCAGCGTAATTGGGGGCGCTGAAGCTTTCTTT. It yields the protein CASSVIGGAEAFF.

The CDR3 protein is CAIRGQGGNQPQHF. CDR3 sequence (DNA): TGTGCCATCAGGGGACAGGGTGGTAATCAGCCCCAGCATTTT. The rearrangement links TRBV10-3 to TRBJ1-5, with 9 bases lining up with TRBD1. V trimming: 6 bases; J trimming: 4 bases; junction bases outside the gene matches: 4. The CDR3 has 14 amino acids. Germline V CDR1 and CDR2: ENHRY, SYGVKD.

V and J are TRBV19 and TRBJ2-2, with D perhaps matching TRBD2 (5 bases). Trimming stripped 5 bases from V and 5 bases from J, with 18 bases between. CDR3 length: 16 amino acids. CDR1 is LNHDA, CDR2 SQIVND, per germline (reference sequence). The CDR3 loop is CASSPDGEEGTGELFF. CDR3 coding DNA: TGTGCCAGTAGTCCAGATGGGGAAGAGGGTACCGGGGAGCTGTTTTTT.

The chain employs TRBV7-9 and TRBJ2-7, with no clear D. Trimming removed 2 bases from V and 4 bases from J, with 15 bases in between. The CDR3 sequence is 15 residues long. Germline lookup yields CDR1 SEHNR and CDR2 FQNEAQ (reference sequence). The CDR3 region is CASSLSGEKSYEQYF. The CDR3 coding sequence is TGTGCCAGCAGCTTATCAGGAGAAAAGAGTTACGAGCAGTACTTC.

The CDR3 region is CATSSGQGDQETQYF. The CDR3 nucleotides are TGTGCCACCAGCAGCGGACAGGGAGACCAAGAGACCCAGTACTTC. The chain is built from TRBV15 and TRBJ2-5; 8 bases fit TRBD1. J gave up 0 bases and V 3 bases, and 3 bases lay outside the gene matches. Germline CDR1 LNHNV, CDR2 YYDKDF (reference sequence). The CDR3 runs 15 residues.

The chain joins TRBV6-6 to TRBJ1-4; weak D call: TRBD1 (5 bases). The CDR3 spans 14 residues. The ends were cut back, 5 bases at V and 7 bases at J, with 14 bases in the middle. Germline-derived CDR1 and CDR2 are MNHNY and SVGAGI (reference sequence). The CDR3 is CASSPREETEKLFF. The CDR3 DNA sequence: TGTGCCAGCAGTCCCAGGGAGGAAACTGAAAAACTGTTTTTT.

The CDR3 reads CATSTRDSYNEQFF. Written as DNA, the CDR3 is TGTGCCACCAGCACGCGGGACTCGTACAATGAGCAGTTCTTC. The chain has TRBV15 and TRBJ2-1; D might be TRBD2 (6 bases). The CDR3 length is 14 residues. CDR1 is LNHNV, CDR2 YYDKDF, per germline (reference sequence). The ends were cut back, 4 bases at V and 4 bases at J, with 11 bases in the middle.

V and J are TRBV28 and TRBJ2-3, with 9 positions matching TRBD2. This CDR3 has 15 residues. V lost 6 bases to trimming and J lost 5 bases; unmatched junction nucleotides: 9. CDR1 MDHEN and CDR2 SYDVKM come from the germline V gene. CDR3 in DNA: TGTGCCAGCAGCCCTGACGGACTAGCGCTAGATACGCAGTATTTT. Its protein product is CASSPDGLALDTQYF.

This clonotype was seen a few times. The junction departs from the called germline gene at one end, perhaps through a read error. The CDR3 is CASSQGAGANQETPYF. CDR3 DNA: TGTGCCAGCAGCCAAGGGGCGGGGGCGAACCAAGAGACCCCGTACTTC. V gene TRBV7-9 combines with J gene TRBJ2-5; a weak D match, TRBD2 (7 bases). The CDR3 consists of 16 residues. Germline-derived CDR1 and CDR2 are SEHNR and FQNEAQ (reference sequence).

In its sample, this clonotype was seen a few times. J is TRBJ2-1 and V is TRBV7-9; D call uncertain. V was shortened by 5 bases and J by 5 bases, with 16 bases between the two germline ends. There are 15 residues in the CDR3. In germline, CDR1 is SEHNR, CDR2 FQNEAQ (reference sequence). The CDR3 bases are TGTGCCAGCAGCCCCCCGGCCACCAACCACAATGAGCAGTTCTTC. It encodes CASSPPATNHNEQFF.

This clonotype was detected many times. The gene calls are TRBV7-2 and TRBJ1-5; D remains unclear. CDR3 length: 13 amino acids. CDR1 and CDR2 from the germline V gene are SGHTA and FQGNSA. Between the trimmed V and J ends, which lost 5 bases and 8 bases, there was a span of 13 bases. The CDR3: CASSGSPIEPQHF. In DNA form, the CDR3 reads TGTGCCAGCAGCGGTTCCCCAATAGAGCCCCAGCATTTT.

This clonotype was counted only a few times. The gene calls are TRBV20-1 and TRBJ1-1, with D perhaps TRBD1 (5 bases). The CDR3 totals 14 residues. Germline CDR1 reads DFQATT; CDR2 reads SNEGSKA (reference sequence). The germline V and J ends were trimmed by 1 base and 3 bases, with 12 bases remaining between them. CDR3 DNA sequence: TGCAGTGCTAGAGGGCAGGGTTTTGACACTGAAGCTTTCTTT. Residues: CSARGQGFDTEAFF.

The J gene is TRBJ2-7, the V gene TRBV7-9; D unclear. This CDR3 spans 12 amino acids. Looked up from germline, CDR1 is SEHNR and CDR2 is FQNEAQ (reference sequence). The V gene lost 5 bases and the J gene lost 5 bases, with 10 bases spanning the gap. In DNA form, the CDR3 reads TGTGCCAGCAGCCTGACTCAGGACGAGCAGTACTTC. Translation gives CASSLTQDEQYF. Variable domain in full (rest from reference TRBV7-9 and TRBJ2-7): DTGVSQNPRHKITKRGQNVTFRCDPISEHNRLYWYRQTLGQGPEFLTYFQNEAQLEKSRLLSDRFSAERPKGSFSTLEIQRTEQGDSAMYLCASSLTQDEQYFGPGTRLTVT.

The sample holds a few counts of this clonotype. This rearrangement joins TRBV29-1 to TRBJ2-3; D unclear. The CDR3 has 11 residues. In germline, CDR1 is SQVTM, CDR2 ANQGSEA. Deletions cut 4 bases from V and 7 bases from J, with 9 bases between. The CDR3 DNA sequence: TGCAGCGTTGTTGTAATGAATACGCAGTATTTT. Its protein product is CSVVVMNTQYF.

This clonotype was counted between two and nine times. J is TRBJ2-7 and V is TRBV7-9; 7 bases are shared with TRBD1. The CDR3 length is 16 residues. The ends lost 5 bases at V and 0 bases at J; junction bases unmatched: 10. Germline loops: CDR1 SEHNR, CDR2 FQNEAQ (reference sequence). CDR3 DNA: TGTGCCAGCAGCGCTCGACAGGGTAGGAGCTCCTACGAGCAGTACTTC. Its protein product is CASSARQGRSSYEQYF. Supplemented by reference TRBV7-9 and TRBJ2-7, the full variable domain reads DTGVSQNPRHKITKRGQNVTFRCDPISEHNRLYWYRQTLGQGPEFLTYFQNEAQLEKSRLLSDRFSAERPKGSFSTLEIQRTEQGDSAMYLCASSARQGRSSYEQYFGPGTRLTVT.

The chain has TRBV20-1 and TRBJ1-1; D uncertain. Deletions cut 1 base from V and 6 bases from J, with 12 bases between. Germline V CDR1 and CDR2: DFQATT, SNEGSKA (reference sequence). The CDR3 is made up of 13 amino acids. The CDR3 nucleotides are TGCAGTGCTAGAGTTCCGGTTGGGCCTGAAGCTTTCTTT. Protein: CSARVPVGPEAFF.

The chain uses TRBV5-6 and TRBJ2-7; D is unclear. V was clipped by 2 bases and J by 7 bases, with 10 bases between them. CDR3 size: 12 residues. Germline lookup yields CDR1 SGHDT and CDR2 YYEEEE. The CDR3 coding sequence is TGTGCCAGCAGCTTTTTAGAAGCGGAGCAGTACTTC. Translation gives CASSFLEAEQYF.

Many counts were recorded for this clonotype. The chain couples TRBV12-3 or TRBV12-4 to TRBJ2-1; D gene unclear. The CDR3 sequence is 13 residues long. V was clipped by 6 bases and J by 5 bases, with 11 bases between them. The CDR3 sequence is CASRPDANNEQFF. In DNA form, the CDR3 reads TGTGCCAGCAGACCAGACGCTAACAATGAGCAGTTCTTC.

The chain couples TRBV27 to TRBJ2-3, with D perhaps being TRBD1 or TRBD2 (5 bases each). Germline values: CDR1 MNHEY, CDR2 SMNVEV (reference sequence). V was shortened by 2 bases and J by 6 bases, with 18 bases between the two germline ends. This CDR3 is built from 16 residues. The CDR3 DNA sequence: TGTGCCAGCAGTTTACTGACAGCCGGACTGGGGGATACGCAGTATTTT. As protein: CASSLLTAGLGDTQYF.

This clonotype showed up just a few times. V and J are TRBV28 and TRBJ2-7; D not resolved. V lost 5 bases, J lost 2 bases, and 7 bases lay in between. CDR1 MDHEN and CDR2 SYDVKM come from the germline V gene. CDR3 length: 12 amino acids. The CDR3: CASSLRTYEQYF. DNA for the CDR3: TGTGCCAGCAGTCTCCGGACCTACGAGCAGTACTTC.

J is TRBJ1-3 and V is TRBV7-9, with TRBD1 matching over 8 bases. Germline trimming cut 5 bases from V and 2 bases from J; bases unmatched to any gene: 2. The germline gives CDR1 SEHNR, CDR2 FQNEAQ (reference sequence). The CDR3 totals 14 residues. The DNA for the CDR3 is TGTGCCAGCAGCAAGACAGGGGCTGGAAACACCATATATTTT. This encodes CASSKTGAGNTIYF.